These 24 T cell receptor beta chains were all obtained from the same sample, sequenced in a study of early T cells in non-severe SARS-CoV-2 infection. In TCRdb, the 5' RACE reads were re-called with MiXCR into one record per CDR3 protein. Here the sample spans about 39,000 distinct CDR3 sequences, approximately 4.8% being singletons. The sample was whole blood. All receptors come from an adult who was a healthcare worker with PCR-confirmed SARS-CoV-2 infection or an uninfected control (not recorded which).

This clonotype was observed at least ten times. J is TRBJ2-1 and V is TRBV11-2, with a weak D call TRBD2 (6 bases). V lost 5 bases and J 8 bases, leaving 10 bases between the germline ends. CDR3 length: 12 amino acids. The germline CDR1 and CDR2 sequences are SGHAT and FQNNGV. The CDR3 DNA is TGTGCCAGCAGCCCGACGGGGGATGAGCAGTTCTTC. Translation: CASSPTGDEQFF.

This clonotype was detected many times. CDR3 in amino acids: CSVLRGNTEAFF. The CDR3 DNA reads as TGCAGCGTTCTCAGAGGAAACACTGAAGCTTTCTTT. The chain carries TRBV29-1 and TRBJ1-1; D call uncertain. The CDR3 is made up of 12 amino acids. V lost 5 bases and J 2 bases, leaving 9 bases between the germline ends. Per germline, CDR1 SQVTM and CDR2 ANQGSEA.

This clonotype was seen ten or more times. V usage is TRBV12-3 or TRBV12-4 and J usage is TRBJ1-5; TRBD1 might be the D (6 bases). Trimming removed 3 bases from V and 5 bases from J, with 11 bases in between. This CDR3 spans 14 amino acids. CDR3 sequence reads: CASSFSQGYQPQHF. DNA for the CDR3: TGTGCCAGCAGTTTTTCTCAGGGGTATCAGCCCCAGCATTTT.

The rearrangement uses TRBV27 and TRBJ1-6, with TRBD1 matching 9 bases. The germline CDR1 and CDR2 sequences are MNHEY and SMNVEV (reference sequence). The CDR3 runs 15 residues. The trim removed 2 bases at V and 7 bases at J, leaving 3 bases unmatched. The CDR3 coding sequence is TGTGCCAGCAGTTTACGGGACAGGGCCAATTCACCCCTCCACTTT. It translates to CASSLRDRANSPLHF.

In this sample, this clonotype turned up a few times. The V gene is TRBV7-9, the J gene TRBJ2-3; 14 nucleotides align to TRBD2. This CDR3 region has 16 residues. CDR1 SEHNR and CDR2 FQNEAQ come from the germline V gene (reference sequence). V shed 6 bases, J shed 2 bases, and the junction held 4 bases outside the gene matches. Here the CDR3 DNA reads TGTGCCAGCAGAATGACTAGCGGGGGGGTCACAGATACGCAGTATTTT. This codes for CASRMTSGGVTDTQYF.

The genes are TRBV3-1 and TRBJ2-2, with 7 bases aligning to TRBD2. V lost 3 bases to trimming and J lost 6 bases; unmatched junction nucleotides: 7. The V gene's germline CDR1 is LGHDT and CDR2 YNNKEL (reference sequence). The CDR3 is 15 amino acids. The CDR3 spells CASSQGGTSAGELFF. The DNA for the CDR3 is TGTGCCAGCAGCCAGGGGGGGACGTCGGCCGGGGAGCTGTTTTTT.

This clonotype has a handful of counts. This sequence joins TRBV4-3 and TRBJ1-2, with D possibly TRBD1 on 6 matching bases. From germline, CDR1 is LGHNA and CDR2 YSLEER. This CDR3 has 15 residues. Trimming removed 0 bases at V and 6 bases at J, with 14 bases between. The CDR3 region has the DNA TGCGCCAGCAGCCAAGATCTTTGGGGGGCGGATGGCTACACCTTC. This gives the protein CASSQDLWGADGYTF.

The V call is TRBV2, the J call TRBJ2-2; possibly TRBD1 or TRBD2 for D (5 bases each). V was pared by 6 bases and J by 6 bases, with 11 bases between. Germline CDR1 and CDR2: SNHLY and FYNNEI. The CDR3 consists of 13 residues. The CDR3 sequence is CASRSRGAGELFF. The DNA for the CDR3 is TGTGCCAGCAGATCGAGGGGAGCCGGGGAGCTGTTTTTT.

The J gene is TRBJ1-6, the V gene TRBV20-1, with D uncertain. The germline CDR1 and CDR2 sequences are DFQATT and SNEGSKA (reference sequence). The CDR3 loop spans 16 amino acids. Trimming cost V 3 bases and J 1 base, with 13 bases left between them. CDR3: CSASATVGSYNSPLHF. The DNA of the CDR3 is TGCAGTGCTAGCGCGACCGTGGGTTCCTATAATTCACCCCTCCACTTT.

Ten or more counts support this clonotype. The chain recombines TRBV6-5 with TRBJ2-7, with D tentatively TRBD1 (5 bases). The germline V gene encodes CDR1 MNHEY and CDR2 SVGAGI. V dropped 0 bases and J dropped 2 bases, with 11 bases sitting between them. The CDR3 runs to 15 residues. As DNA, the CDR3 is TGTGCCAGCAGTTACTCTAAAGGGGCGGCCTACGAGCAGTACTTC. Translation: CASSYSKGAAYEQYF.

The genes are TRBV3-2 and TRBJ2-7. TRBV3-2 is noted as a pseudogene. This CDR3 comprises 14 residues. Here the CDR3 reads CASSQEAARNEQYF. In DNA form, the CDR3 reads TGTGCCAGCAGCCAAGAGGCGGCAAGGAACGAGCAGTACTTC.

This clonotype has just a few counts. The V call is TRBV15, the J call TRBJ1-1; D gene uncertain. The CDR3 covers 13 residues. The V end lost 8 bases, the J end lost 0 bases, and 10 bases lay between the germline ends. CDR1 and CDR2 (germline): LNHNV, YYDKDF (reference sequence). CDR3 DNA sequence: TGTGCCACCCAGCGGGATATGAACACTGAAGCTTTCTTT. Translation gives CATQRDMNTEAFF.

The sample holds a few counts of this clonotype. V is TRBV12-3 or TRBV12-4 and J is TRBJ1-2; the D gene is possibly TRBD1 (6 bases). CDR3 length: 13 amino acids. Trimming removed 4 bases at V and 3 bases at J, with 9 bases between. CDR3 in DNA: TGTGCCAGCAGTTCAGGGGATGACTATGGCTACACCTTC. Amino acid sequence: CASSSGDDYGYTF.

This clonotype showed up just a few times. This sequence joins TRBV18 and TRBJ2-5; D might be TRBD1 (6 bases). The CDR3 runs to 15 residues. CDR1 is KGHSH, CDR2 LQKENI, per germline. Trimming shortened V by 8 bases and J by 0 bases, and 16 bases separated the two germline ends. The CDR3 protein is CASTRIGQNQETQYF. The CDR3 bases are TGTGCCAGCACCCGAATCGGACAGAACCAAGAGACCCAGTACTTC.

This sequence joins TRBV6-6 and TRBJ1-5, with D unclear. The germline CDR1 and CDR2 sequences are MNHNY and SVGAGI (reference sequence). Trimming stripped 0 bases from V and 6 bases from J, with 12 bases between. The CDR3 runs to 15 residues. The CDR3 loop reads CASSYSADLGQPQHF. CDR3 bases: TGTGCCAGCAGTTACTCGGCGGATTTGGGTCAGCCCCAGCATTTT.

This clonotype showed up many times. The chain links TRBV18 to TRBJ2-7; D tentatively fits TRBD1 or TRBD2 (6 bases each). V lost 5 bases, J lost 0 bases, and 11 bases lay in between. Germline CDR1 and CDR2: KGHSH and LQKENI. The CDR3 is made up of 14 amino acids. The CDR3 loop reads CASSGWGASYEQYF. In DNA form, the CDR3 reads TGTGCCAGCTCAGGATGGGGGGCCTCCTACGAGCAGTACTTC. The full variable domain, completed using reference TRBV18 and TRBJ2-7, is NAGVMQNPRHLVRRRGQEARLRCSPMKGHSHVYWYRQLPEEGLKFMVYLQKENIIDESGMPKERFSAEFPKEGPSILRIQQVVRGDSAAYFCASSGWGASYEQYFGPGTRLTVT.

This clonotype showed up just a few times. The chain carries TRBV19 and TRBJ1-1, with unresolved D. This CDR3 region has 12 residues. Germline V lookup: CDR1 LNHDA, CDR2 SQIVND (reference sequence). V lost 6 bases to trimming and J lost 1 base, with 6 bases between them. DNA for the CDR3: TGTGCCAGTAGGGGCACGAACACTGAAGCTTTCTTT. It codes for CASRGTNTEAFF.

There are many counts of this clonotype. The V call is TRBV20-1, the J call TRBJ2-1; 7 positions agree with TRBD1. CDR3 size: 11 residues. V trimming: 6 bases; J trimming: 7 bases; junction bases outside the gene matches: 3. The germline CDR1 and CDR2 sequences are DFQATT and SNEGSKA (reference sequence). In nucleotides, the CDR3 is TGCAGTGCAAGGGACAGAAATGAGCAGTTCTTC. The encoded protein is CSARDRNEQFF.

The rearrangement links TRBV6-5 to TRBJ1-1; 10 bases are shared with TRBD1. Germline V lookup: CDR1 MNHEY, CDR2 SVGAGI. V dropped 7 bases and J dropped 3; count of bases not matched to a gene: 8. The CDR3 spans 15 residues. The CDR3 here is CASTGTGEGYTEAFF. As DNA, the CDR3 is TGTGCCAGCACCGGGACAGGGGAGGGGTACACTGAAGCTTTCTTT.

This clonotype was detected a few times. V is TRBV11-2 and J is TRBJ2-2; a possible D gene is TRBD2 (6 bases). From germline, CDR1 is SGHAT and CDR2 FQNNGV. CDR3 length: 15 residues. With 8 bases removed from V and 2 bases from J, the gap between germline ends came to 15 bases. The CDR3 protein is CASGGAVRNTGELFF. The CDR3, as DNA: TGTGCCAGCGGAGGGGCAGTAAGAAACACCGGGGAGCTGTTTTTT.

This clonotype was counted many times. The chain has TRBV6-2 or TRBV6-3 and TRBJ2-1; 12 nucleotides agree with TRBD2. V dropped 6 bases and J dropped 1; count of bases not matched to a gene: 7. There are 17 residues in the CDR3. Germline lookup yields CDR1 MNHEY and CDR2 SVGEGT. The CDR3 loop reads CASSRTSGTTSYNEQFF. DNA of the CDR3: TGTGCCAGCAGCCGGACTAGCGGGACCACTTCCTACAATGAGCAGTTCTTC.

The rearrangement links TRBV27 to TRBJ1-4, with D perhaps TRBD1 (6 bases). The ends were cut back, 2 bases at V and 1 base at J, with 8 bases in the middle. CDR3 length: 15 amino acids. Germline V lookup: CDR1 MNHEY, CDR2 SMNVEV (reference sequence). The CDR3 DNA follows: TGTGCCAGCAGTTTAAGGGGGGGAACTAATGAAAAACTGTTTTTT. It yields the protein CASSLRGGTNEKLFF.

Remarks on this clonotype: A read error is possible here, since a much larger clone lies one base away. V and J are TRBV7-2 and TRBJ2-7; D gene uncertain. This CDR3 is 17 amino acids long. CDR1 and CDR2 (germline): SGHTA, FQGNSA. CDR3 sequence reads: CASSLEFRTTSPYVQYF. CDR3 coding DNA: TGTGCCAGCAGCTTAGAGTTTAGGACGACCAGCCCCTACGTGCAGTACTTC.

Only a few counts were recorded for this clonotype. J is TRBJ1-1 and V is TRBV3-1; no firm D call. Trimming shortened V by 2 bases and J by 6 bases, and 16 bases separated the two germline ends. CDR1 is LGHDT, CDR2 YNNKEL, per germline (reference sequence). The CDR3 contains 15 residues. DNA for the CDR3: TGTGCCAGCAGCCAACGTGCGGGGAATGTGGCTGAAGCTTTCTTT. It is translated as CASSQRAGNVAEAFF.